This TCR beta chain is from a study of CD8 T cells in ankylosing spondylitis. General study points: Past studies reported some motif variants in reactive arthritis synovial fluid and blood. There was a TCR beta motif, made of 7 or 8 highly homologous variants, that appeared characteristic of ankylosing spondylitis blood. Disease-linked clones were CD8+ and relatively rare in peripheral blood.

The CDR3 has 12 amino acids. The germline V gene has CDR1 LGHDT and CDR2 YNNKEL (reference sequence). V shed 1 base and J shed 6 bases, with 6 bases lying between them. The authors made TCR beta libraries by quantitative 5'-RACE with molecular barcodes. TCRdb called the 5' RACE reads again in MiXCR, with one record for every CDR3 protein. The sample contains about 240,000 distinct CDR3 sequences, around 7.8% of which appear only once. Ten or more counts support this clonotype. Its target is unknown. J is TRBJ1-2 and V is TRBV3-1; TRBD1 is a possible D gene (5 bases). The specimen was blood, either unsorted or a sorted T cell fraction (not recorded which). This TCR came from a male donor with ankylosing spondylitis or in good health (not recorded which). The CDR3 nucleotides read TGTGCCAGCAGCCAAGGAGGGGATGGCTACACCTTC. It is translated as CASSQGGDGYTF.